This TCR beta chain was obtained from a study of blood T cell repertoires in COVID-19. The wider study: T cells, B-cell-depleted T cells, or PBMCs provided the cDNA or gDNA that served as material.

Per the authors' pipeline: Amplification of reference gene primers provided the estimated nucleated cell counts. Sequenced by immunoSEQ multiplex PCR; TCRdb stores in-frame clones only, minus some. The DNA gave D and trimming, while V, J and clone size come from that table. The sample has about 170,000 clones, about 85% seen once; the top ten hold less than 3.5%. The sequence came from a human donor with acute or convalescent COVID-19. The donor label of this sample is uncertain. Sequencing was carried out using peripheral blood.

DNA for the CDR3: TGTGCCAGCAGCGGGACAAGTTCACCCTATAATTCACCCCTCCACTTT. Its protein product is CASSGTSSPYNSPLHF. The chain combines TRBV3-1 (or the pseudogene TRBV3-2) with TRBJ1-6; a possible D gene is TRBD1 (6 bases). Trimming pared 5 bases from V and 2 bases from J, leaving 13 bases between. Per the germline V gene, CDR1 is LGHDT and CDR2 is YNNKEL (reference sequence). The length of the CDR3 is 16 residues.